These T cell receptor beta chains were read from a single sample in a study of cytomegalovirus exposure and HLA in healthy donors. This table comes from immunoSEQ multiplex PCR, and its TCRdb copy is limited to in-frame clones, with some not included. The profile shows fewer than 200,000 clones, approximately 71% of them singletons. The sample comprised PBMCs. All receptors derive from a male donor in good health and CMV-seronegative. CDR3s include the opening cysteine and the closing phenylalanine or tryptophan. D genes are given only for firm matches. Rows may omit the clone size; those that give it use once, few, many or a size class.

>TRBD1|.|TRBJ1-3|TRBV9
TGTGCCAGCAGCGTAGCTGGACAGGGGGTTAGCTCTGGAAACACCATATATTTT
CASSVAGQGVSSGNTIYF
>.|.|TRBJ1-2|TRBV11-2
TGTGCCAGCAGCTTAGATCTCAAGACCAGGCAGGGATATGGCTACACCTTC
CASSLDLKTRQGYGYTF
>TRBD1|.|TRBJ2-3|TRBV6-5
TGTGCCAGCTATTCGGGACAGGATGATACGCAGTATTTT
CASYSGQDDTQYF
>TRBD1|few|TRBJ2-5|TRBV29-1
TGCAGCGTTGGATCCGGGACAGGGCGAGATGAGACCCAGTACTTC
CSVGSGTGRDETQYF
>.|.|TRBJ2-2|TRBV5-5
TGTGCCAGCAGCTACCGACAGTCGAACACCGGGGAGCTGTTTTTT
CASSYRQSNTGELFF
>.|once|TRBJ1-1|TRBV6-5
TGTGCCAGCAGTTACCAGATGAACACTGAAGCTTTCTTT
CASSYQMNTEAFF
>TRBD2|.|TRBJ2-3|TRBV29-1
TGCAGCGTTGTGCTGGCTAGCGGGGAAGTGGCAGATACGCAGTATTTT
CSVVLASGEVADTQYF
>.|.|TRBJ1-5|TRBV27
TGTGCCAGCAGTTCTCTCGGACAGACTAATCAGCCCCAGCATTTT
CASSSLGQTNQPQHF
>TRBD1|.|TRBJ1-4|TRBV7-9
TGTGCCAGCAGCCCTCGACAGGGCGACGAAAAACTGTTTTTT
CASSPRQGDEKLFF
>TRBD2|few|TRBJ2-1|TRBV11-3
TGTGCCAGCAGCCGGGAGGGAAAAGAGCAGTTCTTC
CASSREGKEQFF
>.|.|TRBJ1-4|TRBV18
TGTGCCAGCTCACCACGGGGCAGTAGGGTTGGCGAAAAACTGTTTTTT
CASSPRGSRVGEKLFF
>TRBD1|.|TRBJ1-5|TRBV5-1
TGCGCCAGCAGCTATCTACCGGGACAGGGGGGTTTTCAGCCCCAGCATTTT
CASSYLPGQGGFQPQHF
>TRBD1|.|TRBJ2-2|TRBV12-5
TGTGCTAGTGGTTTGGGACAGGGGGCGGGCACCGGGGAGCTGTTTTTT
CASGLGQGAGTGELFF
>.|.|TRBJ2-7|TRBV6-4
TGTGCCAGCAGTGACTGGGCAGGGCGCACCTATTACGAGCAGTACTTC
CASSDWAGRTYYEQYF
>TRBD1|once|TRBJ2-7|TRBV6-1
TGTGCCAGCAGTTCCAAGGACAGGGGCGCCGAGCAGTACTTC
CASSSKDRGAEQYF
>TRBD2|.|TRBJ2-1|TRBV2
TGTGCCAGCATTCCCCTAGCGGGACCCAACAATGAGCAGTTCTTC
CASIPLAGPNNEQFF
>.|.|TRBJ1-5|TRBV30
TGTGCCTGGAACCTAGGGGTGGATCAGCCCCAGCATTTT
CAWNLGVDQPQHF
>.|.|TRBJ1-2|TRBV6-5
TGTGCCAGCACACAGACGATAAACTATGGCTACACCTTC
CASTQTINYGYTF
>TRBD2|.|TRBJ2-1|TRBV19
TGTGCCAGTATCAAGCGGGAGGTGGGTGAGCAGTTCTTC
CASIKREVGEQFF
>.|.|TRBJ2-7|TRBV27
TGTGCCAGCAGTTTTGGGGACTCCTGGCACTTC
CASSFGDSWHF
>.|few|TRBJ2-3|TRBV4-1
TGCGCCAGCAGCCAAGGCCCCCGTAGAGGGTTCACAGATACGCAGTATTTT
CASSQGPRRGFTDTQYF
>.|.|TRBJ1-5|TRBV6-1
TGTGCCAGCATCCGGGATGGTAGCAATCAGCCCCAGCATTTT
CASIRDGSNQPQHF
>TRBD1|.|TRBJ1-2|TRBV6-5
TGTGCCAGCAGTTCTTGGTCAGGGGGAAGCTATGGCTACACCTTC
CASSSWSGGSYGYTF
>TRBD2|few|TRBJ2-1|TRBV19
TGTGCCAGTAGTATTGGACTAGCGGGAGTCCACAATGAGCAGTTCTTC
CASSIGLAGVHNEQFF
>.|.|TRBJ2-3|TRBV6-5
TGTGCCAGCAGTCTGACAGGCACAGATACGCAGTATTTT
CASSLTGTDTQYF
>TRBD2|.|TRBJ2-2|TRBV13
TGTGCCAGCCTCGTAGCGGGGACCACCGGGGAGCTGTTTTTT
CASLVAGTTGELFF
>.|.|TRBJ1-2|TRBV25-1
TGTGCCAGCAGTGTTGACAGGAGATATGGCTACACCTTC
CASSVDRRYGYTF
>TRBD2|.|TRBJ2-2|TRBV2
TGTGCCAGCAGATGGACTAGCGGGTCCACCGGGGAGCTGTTTTTT
CASRWTSGSTGELFF
>TRBD1|.|TRBJ2-5|TRBV19
TGTGCCAGTAGTATGACAGGGGGAAGTGCAGAGACCCAGTACTTC
CASSMTGGSAETQYF
>TRBD2|.|TRBJ2-1|TRBV14
TGTGCCAGCAGCCATTTTAGCGGGGAGTACCCGTTCTTC
CASSHFSGEYPFF
>TRBD1|.|TRBJ2-4|TRBV10-3
TGTGCCATCAGTGAGAACCGGGACAGCGACCTACCCCCTCGGAACATTCAGTACTTC
CAISENRDSDLPPRNIQYF
>.|.|TRBJ1-3|TRBV4-1
TGCGCCAGCAGCCAAGAAGAACGGGGAAACACCATATATTTT
CASSQEERGNTIYF
>TRBD1|.|TRBJ1-2|TRBV4-3
TGCGCCAGCAGCCAAGATAGCAGGGGGGATGGCTACACCTTC
CASSQDSRGDGYTF
>.|.|TRBJ2-7|TRBV27
TGTGCCAGCAGTTTAAGGCAGGGCTCCAACGAGCAGTACTTC
CASSLRQGSNEQYF
>TRBD1|.|TRBJ2-5|TRBV2
TGTGCCAGCAGTTATACAGGGGTAGAGAAAGAGACCCAGTACTTC
CASSYTGVEKETQYF
>.|once|TRBJ2-3|TRBV5-5
TGTGCCAGCAGCGACCCCCCGGGTACTACAGATACGCAGTATTTT
CASSDPPGTTDTQYF
>.|.|TRBJ2-5|TRBV11-2
TGTGCCAGCAGCTTGGGGGGAAAGACCCAGTACTTC
CASSLGGKTQYF
>TRBD2|.|TRBJ2-1|TRBV7-8
TGTGCCAGCAGCTTCGGGGGGGGACCTTACAATGAGCAGTTCTTC
CASSFGGGPYNEQFF
>TRBD1|.|TRBJ2-2|TRBV2
TGTGCCAGCAGTGAGGACAGGGCAAACACCGGGGAGCTGTTTTTT
CASSEDRANTGELFF
>TRBD1|.|TRBJ2-4|TRBV9
TGTGCCAGCAGCGTAGTGGGGACAGGCTCGGACATTCAGTACTTC
CASSVVGTGSDIQYF
>.|.|TRBJ2-1|TRBV28
TGTGCCAGCAGTAAGCTTCTGGAGCAGTTCTTC
CASSKLLEQFF
>TRBD1|few|TRBJ2-5|TRBV2
TGTGCCAGCAGTGTAGGGGACAGGGATGGGGAGACCCAGTACTTC
CASSVGDRDGETQYF
>.|.|TRBJ2-7|TRBV6-1
TGTGCCAGCAGTGTTGCGGGACAGTACGAGCAGTACTTC
CASSVAGQYEQYF
>.|.|TRBJ2-4|TRBV2
TGTGCCAGCAGTGAAACATTAGCCAAAAACATTCAGTACTTC
CASSETLAKNIQYF
>TRBD1|.|TRBJ1-5|TRBV15
TGTGCCACCAGCAGACGTGGACAGGGCAATCAGCCCCAGCATTTT
CATSRRGQGNQPQHF
>.|.|TRBJ1-4|TRBV7-9
TGTGCCAGCAGCTTAGCACGGACAACCGTTTCAACTAATGAAAAACTGTTTTTT
CASSLARTTVSTNEKLFF
>.|.|TRBJ2-7|TRBV6-5
TGTGCCAGCAGGACGGGTAACTCCTACGAGCAGTACTTC
CASRTGNSYEQYF
>.|.|TRBJ1-1|TRBV5-6
TGTGCCAGCAGCTTGGTGGCCGCTGAAGCTTTCTTT
CASSLVAAEAFF
>TRBD2|.|TRBJ2-3|TRBV11-3
TGTGCCAGCAGCTCGAGGGCGACTAGCGGGGGTACGCAGTATTTT
CASSSRATSGGTQYF
>.|few|TRBJ1-4|TRBV4-3
TGCGCCAGCAGCCGGGGGGGTCGAGGTGGTGAAAAACTGTTTTTT
CASSRGGRGGEKLFF